This is a list of T cell receptor beta chains from one sample in a study of identical twins. One entry per CDR3 protein results from TCRdb running MiXCR on the 5' RACE reads. The sample consists of 1.5 million to 2 million distinct CDR3 sequences, around a third of them appearing once. The sequenced sample was cord blood. All receptors come from a newborn girl in good health. The CDR3 runs from the conserved cysteine through the conserved F or W.

v_call	j_call	cdr3_length	cdr3_aa
TRBV20-1	TRBJ2-3	14	CGAARQVGTDTQYF
TRBV5-4	TRBJ2-1	14	CASSLVLADNVQFF
TRBV20-1	TRBJ1-5	12	CSAGAWDKPQHF
TRBV11-2	TRBJ2-5	13	CASSLIGTAKMYF
TRBV24-1	TRBJ2-1	17	CATSPAGPSSFYNEQFF
TRBV20-1	TRBJ2-1	15	CNARFPSGGYNEQFF
TRBV6-6	-	15	CTSSLTNRGSYEQYF
TRBV11-2	TRBJ2-1	19	CASTSFPRGRTPSYNEPFF
TRBV4-2	TRBJ2-5	14	CASSQGTSEETQSF
TRBV7-2	TRBJ1-4	13	CASSLGIVEKLFF
TRBV7-9	TRBJ2-4	18	CASSLGLAGGLTKNIQYF
TRBV29-1	TRBJ2-7	15	CSVSNPGLVPYEQYF
TRBV20-1	TRBJ1-2	13	CSARAQGALGYTF
TRBV20-1	TRBJ2-1	15	CSATDYSSSYNEQFF
TRBV4-2	TRBJ2-7	16	CASSQESSGRAYEQYF
TRBV12-3/TRBV12-4	TRBJ2-5	14	CASSFSPKAGTQYF
TRBV6-1	TRBJ1-2	13	CASRPGHIYGYTF